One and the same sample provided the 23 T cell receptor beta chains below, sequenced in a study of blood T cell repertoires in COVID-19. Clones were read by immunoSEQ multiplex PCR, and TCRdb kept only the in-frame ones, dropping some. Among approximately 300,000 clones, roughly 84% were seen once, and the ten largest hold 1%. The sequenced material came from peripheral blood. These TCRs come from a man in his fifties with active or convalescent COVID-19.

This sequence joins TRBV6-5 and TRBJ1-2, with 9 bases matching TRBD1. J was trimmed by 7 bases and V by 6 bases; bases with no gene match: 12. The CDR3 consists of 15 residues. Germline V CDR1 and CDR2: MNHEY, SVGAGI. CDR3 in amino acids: CASRYDPQGAGGYTF. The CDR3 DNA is TGTGCCAGCAGATACGATCCACAGGGGGCCGGTGGCTACACCTTC.

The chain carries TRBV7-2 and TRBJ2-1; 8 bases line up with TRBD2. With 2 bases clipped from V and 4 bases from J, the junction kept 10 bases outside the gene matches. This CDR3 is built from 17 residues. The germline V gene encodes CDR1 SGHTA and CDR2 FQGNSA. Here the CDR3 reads CASSLQSRTSRYNEQFF. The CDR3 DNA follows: TGTGCCAGCAGCTTACAGAGCCGGACTAGCCGGTACAATGAGCAGTTCTTC.

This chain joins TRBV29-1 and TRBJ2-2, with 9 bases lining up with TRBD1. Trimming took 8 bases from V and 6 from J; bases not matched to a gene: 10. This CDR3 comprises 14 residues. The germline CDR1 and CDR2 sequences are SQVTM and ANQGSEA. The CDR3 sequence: CSTRTGATAGELFF. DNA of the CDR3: TGCAGCACCCGGACAGGGGCTACTGCCGGGGAGCTGTTTTTT.

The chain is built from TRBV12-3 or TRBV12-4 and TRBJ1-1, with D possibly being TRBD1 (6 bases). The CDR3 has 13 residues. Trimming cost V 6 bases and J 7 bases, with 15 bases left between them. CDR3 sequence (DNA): TGTGCCAGCAGGTCCCGGGGGGCGGGTGAAGCTTTCTTT. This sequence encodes CASRSRGAGEAFF.

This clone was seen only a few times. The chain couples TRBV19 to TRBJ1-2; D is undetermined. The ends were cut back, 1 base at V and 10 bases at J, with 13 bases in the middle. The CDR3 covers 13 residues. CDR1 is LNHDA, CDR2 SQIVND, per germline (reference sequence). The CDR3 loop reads CASSIAVAGPYTF. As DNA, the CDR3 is TGTGCCAGTAGTATAGCCGTGGCAGGTCCCTACACCTTC. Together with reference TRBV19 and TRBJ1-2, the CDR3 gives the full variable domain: DGGITQSPKYLFRKEGQNVTLSCEQNLNHDAMYWYRQDPGQGLRLIYYSQIVNDFQKGDIAEGYSVSREKKESFPLTVTSAQKNPTAFYLCASSIAVAGPYTFGSGTRLTVV.

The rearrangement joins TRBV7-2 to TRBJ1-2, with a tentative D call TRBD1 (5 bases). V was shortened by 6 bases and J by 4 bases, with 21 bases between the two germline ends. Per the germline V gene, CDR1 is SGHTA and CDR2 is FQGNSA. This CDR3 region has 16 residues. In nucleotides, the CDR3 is TGTGCCAGCAGTCCACTTATCCAGGGTTCGGGCTATGGCTACACCTTC. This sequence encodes CASSPLIQGSGYGYTF.

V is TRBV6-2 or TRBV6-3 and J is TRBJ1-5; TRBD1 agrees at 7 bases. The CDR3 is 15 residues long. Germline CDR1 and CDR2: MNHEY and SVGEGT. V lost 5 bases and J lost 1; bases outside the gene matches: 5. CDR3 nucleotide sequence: TGTGCCAGCAGTCCCCACAGGGGAAGCAATCAGCCCCAGCATTTT. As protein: CASSPHRGSNQPQHF.

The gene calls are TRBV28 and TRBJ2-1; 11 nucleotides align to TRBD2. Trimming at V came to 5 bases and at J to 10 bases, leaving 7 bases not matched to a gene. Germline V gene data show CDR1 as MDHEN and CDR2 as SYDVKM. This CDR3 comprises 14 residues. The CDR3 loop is CASSHSGRAGEQFF. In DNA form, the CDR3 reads TGTGCCAGCAGTCATAGCGGGAGGGCCGGAGAGCAGTTCTTC.

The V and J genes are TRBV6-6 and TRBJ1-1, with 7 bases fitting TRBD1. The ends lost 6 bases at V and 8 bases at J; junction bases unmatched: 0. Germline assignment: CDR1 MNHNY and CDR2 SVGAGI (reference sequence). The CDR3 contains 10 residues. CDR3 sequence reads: CASRDREAFF. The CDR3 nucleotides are TGTGCCAGCAGGGACAGGGAAGCTTTCTTT.

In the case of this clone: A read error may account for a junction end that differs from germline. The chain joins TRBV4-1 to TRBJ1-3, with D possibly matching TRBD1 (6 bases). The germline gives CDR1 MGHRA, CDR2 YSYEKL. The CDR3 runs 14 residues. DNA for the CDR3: TGCCCCAGCAGCCGGCTAGGGGGAGGGGACACCATATATTTT. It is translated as CPSSRLGGGDTIYF.

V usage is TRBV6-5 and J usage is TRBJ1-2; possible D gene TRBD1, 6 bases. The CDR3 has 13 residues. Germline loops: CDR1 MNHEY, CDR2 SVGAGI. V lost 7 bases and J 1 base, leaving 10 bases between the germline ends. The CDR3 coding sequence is TGTGCCAGCATGAGGGGGGGTAACTATGGCTACACCTTC. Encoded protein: CASMRGGNYGYTF.

For the CDR3, the DNA is TGTGCCAGCAGTCCCTCCACAGATACGCAGTATTTT. Translation gives CASSPSTDTQYF. The chain is built from TRBV27 and TRBJ2-3; D call uncertain. V lost 5 bases and J 2 bases, leaving 5 bases between the germline ends. CDR3 length: 12 amino acids. Germline values: CDR1 MNHEY, CDR2 SMNVEV (reference sequence).

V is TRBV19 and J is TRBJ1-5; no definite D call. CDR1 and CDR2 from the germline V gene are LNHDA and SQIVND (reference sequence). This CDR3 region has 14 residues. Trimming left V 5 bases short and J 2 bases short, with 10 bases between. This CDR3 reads CASSGGSGNQPQHF. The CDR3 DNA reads TGTGCCAGTAGTGGAGGGTCGGGCAATCAGCCCCAGCATTTT. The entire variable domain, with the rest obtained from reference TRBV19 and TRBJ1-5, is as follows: DGGITQSPKYLFRKEGQNVTLSCEQNLNHDAMYWYRQDPGQGLRLIYYSQIVNDFQKGDIAEGYSVSREKKESFPLTVTSAQKNPTAFYLCASSGGSGNQPQHFGDGTRLSIL.

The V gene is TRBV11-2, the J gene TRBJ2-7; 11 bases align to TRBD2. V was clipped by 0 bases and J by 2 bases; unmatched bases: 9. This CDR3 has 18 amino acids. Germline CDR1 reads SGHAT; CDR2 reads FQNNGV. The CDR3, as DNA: TGTGCCAGCAGCTTAGAACCGGCTAGCGGGGGGCCCCCCTACGAGCAGTACTTC. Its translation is CASSLEPASGGPPYEQYF.

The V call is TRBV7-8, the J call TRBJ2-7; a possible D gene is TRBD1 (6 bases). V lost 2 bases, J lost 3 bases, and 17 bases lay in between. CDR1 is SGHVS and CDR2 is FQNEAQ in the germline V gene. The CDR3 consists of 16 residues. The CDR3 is CASSLYRDPSFYEQYF. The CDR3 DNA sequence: TGTGCCAGCAGCTTATACAGGGATCCGTCTTTCTACGAGCAGTACTTC.

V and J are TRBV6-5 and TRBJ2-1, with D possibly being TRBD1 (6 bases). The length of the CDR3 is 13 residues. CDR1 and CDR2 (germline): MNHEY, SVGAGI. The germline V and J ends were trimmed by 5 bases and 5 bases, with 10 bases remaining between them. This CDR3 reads CASSTNRDNEQFF. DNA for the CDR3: TGTGCCAGCAGTACCAACAGGGACAATGAGCAGTTCTTC.

DNA for the CDR3: TGTGCCAGCAGCTTATTCGACAGGACCAACTATGGCTACACCTTC. Its protein is CASSLFDRTNYGYTF. The V call is TRBV5-6, the J call TRBJ1-2; possible D gene TRBD1, 6 bases. This CDR3 has 15 residues. With 2 bases removed from V and 2 bases from J, the gap between germline ends came to 13 bases. Germline assignment: CDR1 SGHDT and CDR2 YYEEEE.

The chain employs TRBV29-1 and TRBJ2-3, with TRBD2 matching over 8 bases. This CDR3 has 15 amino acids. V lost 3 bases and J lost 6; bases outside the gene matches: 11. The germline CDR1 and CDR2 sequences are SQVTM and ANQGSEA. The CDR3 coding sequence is TGCAGCGTTGAGACGGGAGGGATTGACGAGGATACGCAGTATTTT. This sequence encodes CSVETGGIDEDTQYF.

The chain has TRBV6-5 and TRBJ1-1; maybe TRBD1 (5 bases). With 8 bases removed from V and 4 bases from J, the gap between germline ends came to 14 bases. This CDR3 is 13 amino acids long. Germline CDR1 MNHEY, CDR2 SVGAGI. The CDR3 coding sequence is TGTGCCAGCCGGACGGGGGGGGGCACTGAAGCTTTCTTT. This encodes CASRTGGGTEAFF.

The CDR3 loop reads CASSGTVVNTGELFF. In DNA form, the CDR3 reads TGTGCCAGCAGTGGGACAGTGGTTAACACCGGGGAGCTGTTTTTT. The V gene is TRBV2, the J gene TRBJ2-2, with D perhaps TRBD1 (6 bases). The CDR3 spans 15 residues. Germline V gene data show CDR1 as SNHLY and CDR2 as FYNNEI. The V end lost 4 bases, the J end lost 2 bases, and 11 bases lay between the germline ends.

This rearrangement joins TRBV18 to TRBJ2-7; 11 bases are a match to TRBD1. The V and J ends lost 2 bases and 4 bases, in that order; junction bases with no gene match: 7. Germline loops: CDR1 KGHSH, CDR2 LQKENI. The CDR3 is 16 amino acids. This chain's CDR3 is CASSPGGGQGAYEQYF. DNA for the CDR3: TGTGCCAGCTCACCAGGGGGCGGACAGGGGGCTTACGAGCAGTACTTC.

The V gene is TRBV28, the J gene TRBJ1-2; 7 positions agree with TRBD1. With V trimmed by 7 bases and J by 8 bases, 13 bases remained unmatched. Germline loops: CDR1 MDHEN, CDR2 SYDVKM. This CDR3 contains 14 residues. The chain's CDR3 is CASTPTGLIYGYTF. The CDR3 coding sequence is TGTGCCAGCACTCCGACAGGGTTGATTTACGGCTACACCTTC.

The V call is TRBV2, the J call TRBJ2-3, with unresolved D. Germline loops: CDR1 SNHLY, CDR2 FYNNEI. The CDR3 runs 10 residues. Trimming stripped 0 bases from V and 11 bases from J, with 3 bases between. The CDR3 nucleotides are TGTGCCAGCAGTGAAGCCCGGCAGTATTTT. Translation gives CASSEARQYF.